This is a list of T cell receptor beta chains from one sample in a study of T cell responses to AZD1222 COVID-19 vaccine. Some clones are missing from TCRdb's copy, which holds only in-frame ones; the method was immunoSEQ multiplex PCR. Here the sample spans tens of thousands of clones, 75% to 90% being singletons. Sequencing used peripheral blood, obtained 28 days after the second AZD1222 dose. These receptors all come from an adult who received the AZD1222 COVID-19 vaccine. Both conserved end residues are trimmed from each CDR3. The order of the fields is V gene, D gene, CDR3 protein. D genes are given only for firm matches.

>TRBV19|.
ASGIAERRGNQPQH
>TRBV11-2|.
ASSFIREFNSGNTIY
>TRBV19|TRBD2
ASSTPGLAVSYNEQF
>TRBV7-2|TRBD1
ASSWDSYYEQY
>TRBV7-9|.
ASSFSGNTQY
>TRBV2|.
ASSGGGGYGYT
>TRBV29-1|.
SVETSEQY
>TRBV29-1|TRBD1
SVDGTGGGGYT
>TRBV5-1|.
ASSPGTPSTDTQY
>TRBV6-5|TRBD1
ASSYSTGQGPTEAF
>TRBV12-3/TRBV12-4|.
ASDLSGNTIY
>TRBV10-3|.
AIRGTDRLYGYT
>TRBV19|TRBD1
ASSMGRGRFRTEAF
>TRBV5-1|.
ASSLGGMQPQH
>TRBV9|.
ASSVEGAGHYGYT
>TRBV28|TRBD2
ASSEPLAGVGNEQF